Reported below is one T cell receptor beta chain. The V gene end was trimmed by 3 bases and the J gene end by 2 bases; junction bases not matched to a gene: 4. CDR1 is MNHEY, CDR2 SMNVEV, per germline (reference sequence). This CDR3 comprises 15 residues. This entry is derived from a study of OX40 agonist ivuxolimab in advanced cancers. About the study: An agonistic human IgG2 monoclonal antibody against OX40 (CD134) was given.

Sequenced by immunoSEQ multiplex PCR; TCRdb stores in-frame clones only, minus some. Among some 19,000 clones, 70% to 90% were seen once, and the ten largest hold less than 60%. Prior autoimmune disease or systemic immunosuppression barred patients. Blood sampling took place at baseline, cycle 4 day 1, and cycle 7 day 1. This clonotype was sampled from an adult with an advanced solid tumor such as melanoma, head and neck, liver or kidney cancer. The chain combines TRBV27 with TRBJ2-1; 7 nucleotides line up with TRBD2. Material: CD4+ or CD8+ T cells sorted from blood, obtained in a trial of the OX40 agonist ivuxolimab. The CDR3, as DNA: TGTGCCAGCAGTTTTGGAGCGGGAACCTACAATGAGCAGTTCTTC. Protein sequence: CASSFGAGTYNEQFF.